The 22 T cell receptor beta chains listed next were all sequenced from one sample in a study of blood T cells in healthy people across ages. A sample-barcoded 5' primer and a J-beta primer mix were used in a second PCR of roughly 6 to 11 cycles. MiXCR, applied by TCRdb to the 5' RACE reads, yields one record per CDR3 protein. The sample has roughly 1.9 million distinct CDR3 sequences, about two fifths seen once; the top ten hold 20% to 25%. Sequenced sample: blood. The receptors were sampled from a human donor in good health.

This chain joins TRBV4-2 and TRBJ2-4; TRBD2 matches at 10 bases. In germline, CDR1 is LGHNA, CDR2 YNFKEQ. Trimming removed 3 bases from V and 8 bases from J; junction bases left unmatched: 7. There are 15 residues in the CDR3. The CDR3 nucleotides read TGTGCCAGCAGCCACCGGACTAGCGGCGGGGACATTCAGTACTTC. Protein sequence: CASSHRTSGGDIQYF.

This clonotype was counted only a few times. For the CDR3, the DNA is TGCGCCAGCAGCTTGGCCGGGAGCGGGCTGGTACAAGAGACCCAGTACTTC. Translating gives CASSLAGSGLVQETQYF. The chain has TRBV5-1 and TRBJ2-5, with a weak D call TRBD2 (6 bases). CDR1 is SGHRS, CDR2 YFSETQ, per germline. Trimming took 0 bases from V and 2 from J, leaving 17 bases between them. The CDR3 length is 17 residues.

This clonotype was recorded a few times. This chain connects TRBV7-2 to TRBJ2-5; no clear D gene. V lost 8 bases to trimming and J lost 2 bases, with 12 bases between them. The germline V gene encodes CDR1 SGHTA and CDR2 FQGNSA. The CDR3 contains 13 residues. The CDR3 loop is CASVLGGQETQYF. The CDR3 region has the DNA TGTGCCAGCGTACTGGGTGGGCAAGAGACCCAGTACTTC.

Ten or more counts support this clonotype. The chain has TRBV4-3 and TRBJ2-7, with 9 bases aligning to TRBD2. Germline V gives CDR1 LGHNA, CDR2 YSLEER. The CDR3 is made up of 14 amino acids. The V segment lost 3 bases and the J segment 3 bases; nucleotides outside the gene matches: 3. In nucleotides, the CDR3 is TGCGCCAGCAGCCAGGGACTAGCCCTCTACGAGCAGTACTTC. The encoded protein is CASSQGLALYEQYF.

The table lists this clonotype with many counts. The V call is TRBV4-1, the J call TRBJ1-2, with a weak D call TRBD1 (6 bases). CDR1 and CDR2 from the germline V gene are MGHRA and YSYEKL. The CDR3 spans 13 residues. V was shortened by 1 base and J by 7 bases, with 10 bases between the two germline ends. The CDR3 spells CASSQVGGLGYTF. The CDR3 nucleotides are TGCGCCAGCAGCCAAGTTGGGGGCCTTGGCTACACCTTC.

This chain joins TRBV7-3 and TRBJ2-1; 8 positions agree with TRBD2. This CDR3 has 17 amino acids. The trim removed 2 bases at V and 0 bases at J, leaving 6 bases unmatched. Looked up from germline, CDR1 is SGHTA and CDR2 is FQGTGA. CDR3 protein: CASSLAGGSSSYNEQFF. The CDR3 DNA reads TGTGCCAGCAGCTTAGCGGGGGGCTCCAGCTCCTACAATGAGCAGTTCTTC.

This clonotype came up many times. V is TRBV29-1 and J is TRBJ2-1, with D possibly matching TRBD2 (5 bases). V was shortened by 5 bases and J by 3 bases, with 8 bases between the two germline ends. Germline loops: CDR1 SQVTM, CDR2 ANQGSEA. This CDR3 region has 12 residues. In nucleotides, the CDR3 is TGCAGCGTTTTCGGGGTCTACAATGAGCAGTTCTTC. It encodes CSVFGVYNEQFF.

A note on this clonotype: The final CDR3 position lacks the conserved phenylalanine or tryptophan, pointing to a likely read error. This chain links TRBV6-6 with TRBJ1-5; 8 bases align to TRBD1. The CDR3 sequence is 14 residues long. J lost 3 bases, V lost 8 bases, and 6 bases had no gene match. From germline, CDR1 is MNHNY and CDR2 SVGAGI (reference sequence). CDR3 nucleotide sequence: TGTGCCAGCCCGGGGACAGGCATCAATCAGCCCCAGCATGTT. Protein product: CASPGTGINQPQHV.

This chain joins TRBV11-1 and TRBJ2-3; tentatively, D is TRBD2 (6 bases). This CDR3 has 15 residues. The germline V gene has CDR1 SGHAT and CDR2 FQDESV (reference sequence). Trimming cost V 3 bases and J 4 bases, with 14 bases left between them. The CDR3 coding sequence is TGTGCCAGCAGCTTTCAGGGAGGTGGGGCAGATACGCAGTATTTT. Its translation: CASSFQGGGADTQYF.

This clonotype turned up a few times. This chain links TRBV12-3 or TRBV12-4 with TRBJ2-5; 8 positions agree with TRBD1. The end of the DNA aligns better with TRBJ2-7, so the J call may be wrong. The CDR3 sequence is 13 residues long. CDR3 nucleotides: TGTGCCAGCAGAAGGACAGGGTTCGACGAGCAGTACTTC. It is translated as CASRRTGFDEQYF.

J is TRBJ2-7 and V is TRBV20-1, with 9 bases identical to TRBD2. Per germline, CDR1 DFQATT and CDR2 SNEGSKA (reference sequence). After removal of 6 bases from V and 4 bases from J, the junction contained 16 bases not matched to a gene. The CDR3 is 16 amino acids. The CDR3 loop reads CSAILPGASGAYEQYF. CDR3 sequence (DNA): TGCAGTGCCATTCTTCCGGGGGCTAGCGGGGCTTACGAGCAGTACTTC.

Details on this clonotype: One junction end does not reproduce the germline sequence, and a read error may be involved. CDR3 amino acids: CASSVEGGTGGAAFF. The CDR3 DNA is TGTGCCAGTAGCGTAGAAGGGGGGACAGGGGGCGCGGCTTTCTTT. The genes are TRBV9 and TRBJ1-1; 12 positions match TRBD1. The CDR3 length is 15 residues. CDR1 and CDR2 (germline): SGDLS, YYNGEE.

This clonotype was counted a few times. The chain employs TRBV4-3 and TRBJ1-2; the D gene is possibly TRBD1 (5 bases). The germline CDR1 and CDR2 sequences are LGHNA and YSLEER. V gave up 0 bases and J gave up 4 bases, with 15 bases separating them. This CDR3 comprises 16 residues. CDR3 sequence (DNA): TGCGCCAGCAGCCAAGATGGGAGATTAAGGGGCTATGGCTACACCTTC. This sequence encodes CASSQDGRLRGYGYTF.

The chain couples TRBV24-1 to TRBJ2-5; D possibly matches TRBD1 or TRBD2 (6 bases each). The germline V and J ends were trimmed by 1 base and 5 bases, with 13 bases remaining between them. Germline-derived CDR1 and CDR2 are KGHDR and SFDVKD. The CDR3 extends over 15 amino acids. This chain's CDR3 is CATSDFRGPGETQYF. The DNA for the CDR3 is TGTGCCACCAGTGATTTTCGGGGGCCAGGGGAGACCCAGTACTTC.

This rearrangement joins TRBV4-3 to TRBJ2-7, with D possibly TRBD1 on 6 matching bases. Germline CDR1 LGHNA, CDR2 YSLEER. V was cut by 0 bases and J by 3 bases, with 12 bases left in between. The CDR3 length is 15 residues. The CDR3 spells CASSQEIQGHYEQYF. For the CDR3, the DNA is TGCGCCAGCAGCCAAGAGATACAGGGACACTACGAGCAGTACTTC.

Comments on this clonotype: Since a much larger clone is just one base distant, this may be a read error. This is likely a read error, given that the CDR3 carries no conserved phenylalanine or tryptophan at its end. The chain employs TRBV20-1 and TRBJ1-5; weak D call: TRBD1 (6 bases). The CDR3 has 14 amino acids. Trimming pared 4 bases from V and 7 bases from J, leaving 17 bases between. Germline CDR1 is DFQATT and CDR2 is SNEGSKA (reference sequence). CDR3 region: CSAITGYSGQPQHI. The CDR3 DNA reads as TGCAGTGCTATCACAGGGTATTCAGGACAGCCCCAGCATATT.

The V gene is TRBV11-2, the J gene TRBJ1-2; D possibly corresponds to TRBD1 (5 bases). Germline-derived CDR1 and CDR2 are SGHAT and FQNNGV. The CDR3 sequence is 15 residues long. V was shortened by 0 bases and J by 4 bases, with 12 bases between the two germline ends. The CDR3 loop is CASSLEGWGIYGYTF. CDR3 sequence (DNA): TGTGCCAGCAGCTTAGAGGGTTGGGGCATCTATGGCTACACCTTC.

The chain employs TRBV20-1 and TRBJ2-7; no clear D gene. Trimming shortened V by 0 bases and J by 3 bases, and 9 bases separated the two germline ends. Looked up from germline, CDR1 is DFQATT and CDR2 is SNEGSKA (reference sequence). CDR3 size: 13 residues. DNA for the CDR3: TGCAGTGCTAGAGACCGCCTAGGCTACGAGCAGTACTTC. Protein product: CSARDRLGYEQYF.

The CDR3 DNA reads as TGTGCCAGCAGTGACAACGGATATGGCTACACCTTC. It specifies CASSDNGYGYTF. This rearrangement joins TRBV6-1 to TRBJ1-2; no reliable D call. Germline CDR1 and CDR2: MNHNS and SASEGT. Trimming took 3 bases from V and 5 from J, leaving 7 bases between them. There are 12 residues in the CDR3.

This rearrangement joins TRBV29-1 to TRBJ1-1; D might be TRBD1 (6 bases). Germline V gives CDR1 SQVTM, CDR2 ANQGSEA. The CDR3 covers 14 residues. V was trimmed by 4 bases and J by 0 bases, leaving 12 bases between them. In DNA form, the CDR3 reads TGCAGCGTTGGACAGGCCACCGTGAACACTGAAGCTTTCTTT. Its translation: CSVGQATVNTEAFF.

A few counts support this clonotype. The chain has TRBV6-2 or TRBV6-3 and TRBJ1-2; 7 bases are shared with TRBD1. V lost 4 bases and J lost 8; bases outside the gene matches: 10. The CDR3 length is 14 residues. Per the germline V gene, CDR1 is MNHEY and CDR2 is SVGEGT. CDR3 sequence (DNA): TGTGCCAGCAGTTTGGGTCGACAGGGATTCGGCTACACCTTC. This codes for CASSLGRQGFGYTF.

The V gene is TRBV18, the J gene TRBJ2-1; D gene unclear. The last part of the DNA fits TRBJ2-7 better; the J call may be wrong. This CDR3 comprises 15 residues. CDR1 is KGHSH and CDR2 is LQKENI in the germline V gene. The CDR3 is CASSPSGFSYNEQYF. The DNA for the CDR3 is TGTGCCAGCTCACCATCCGGATTCTCCTACAATGAGCAGTACTTC.